These T cell receptor beta chains were read from a single sample in a study of Tregs in tolerant kidney transplant recipients. Only in-frame clones appear in the TCRdb table, and some are missing; sequencing was by immunoSEQ multiplex PCR. Found here are approximately 50,000 clones, roughly nine tenths of them singletons; the top ten hold approximately 16%. Sequencing used CD8+ T cells from blood (PBMCs), obtained 24 months after the transplant. These receptors all come from a human patient who received a combined kidney and bone marrow transplant. Some T cells may possibly be graft donor cells. Each CDR3 is given with its conserved first and last residue. The order of the fields is CDR3 length, V gene, J gene, CDR3 protein.

15	TRBV27	TRBJ2-1	CASSLSEGAHNEQFF
16	TRBV27	TRBJ1-5	CASSPGQGLSNQPQHF
13	TRBV6-5	TRBJ2-1	CASSYGTSGTQFF
14	TRBV5-5	TRBJ2-7	CASSLWDSVYEQYF
18	TRBV19	TRBJ2-2	CASTPYVGAGGLLGELFF
15	TRBV5-6	TRBJ2-7	CASSWGTGGRNEQYF
14	TRBV19	TRBJ2-7	CASSIDLTVYEQYF
14	TRBV30	TRBJ2-3	CAWNLAGGTDTQYF
15	TRBV6-5	TRBJ2-7	CASSYRAGGTYEQYF
14	TRBV6-1	TRBJ1-5	CASRFNTRNQPQHF
16	TRBV27	TRBJ1-6	CASRDRSGWNNSPLHF
13	TRBV6-1	TRBJ2-1	CASSEGALGGVIF
14	TRBV13	TRBJ2-5	CASSLPSGGETQYF
14	TRBV7-9	TRBJ2-1	CASSLSRTGYEQFF
15	TRBV4-1	TRBJ2-7	CASSQASRSSYEQYF
13	TRBV7-6	TRBJ1-2	CASSPGDSYGYTF
14	TRBV7-8	TRBJ2-7	CASSVGLLTYEQYF
16	TRBV7-3	TRBJ1-2	CASSLGLAGGADGYTF
16	TRBV18	TRBJ2-1	CASSPAGQPVYNEQFF
13	TRBV9	TRBJ2-7	CASSVAGSYEQYF
15	TRBV7-9	TRBJ1-2	CASTQGQGGNYGYTF
15	TRBV5-1	.	CASSLVGGSSYEQYF
14	TRBV7-2	TRBJ2-7	CASSLGPGGYEQYF
15	TRBV6-5	TRBJ2-7	CASSQIAGRFYEQYF
16	TRBV4-3	TRBJ2-3	CASSQDPSGSTDTQYF
10	TRBV19	TRBJ2-1	CASSSNEQFF
14	TRBV12-5	TRBJ2-1	CASGLVTGGDEQFF
14	TRBV11-2	TRBJ2-4	CASSLKAGKNIQYF
15	TRBV9	TRBJ1-1	CASSVEGASQNEAFF
16	TRBV11-3	TRBJ2-3	CASSSYAGTSTDTQYF
17	TRBV11-3	TRBJ2-1	CASSLEASGGSYNEQFF
14	TRBV25-1	TRBJ1-2	CASTREEGIDGYTF
11	TRBV28	TRBJ2-3	CASSFTDTQYF
14	TRBV19	TRBJ2-1	CVLVGKEAVDEQFF
15	TRBV5-6	TRBJ2-2	CASSFLAGATGELFF
14	TRBV13	TRBJ1-3	CASNTQASGNTIYF
15	TRBV19	TRBJ2-7	CASSIDPTATHEQYF
19	TRBV12-5	TRBJ2-2	CASGPSFTGGHPNTGELFF
15	TRBV4-3	TRBJ2-5	CASSQDLGLGETQYF
15	TRBV13	TRBJ2-2	CASSFPSGSTGELFF
17	TRBV27	TRBJ1-6	CASSLWRVGSYNSPLHF
19	TRBV12-1	TRBJ2-6	CASSHRVVLGQSRANVLTF
15	TRBV5-5	TRBJ2-1	CASSTGLAGYNEQFF
12	TRBV18	TRBJ2-7	CASSLDRAEQYF
15	TRBV5-1	TRBJ1-1	CASSWGTGENTEAFF
16	TRBV27	TRBJ2-7	CASSPRGSGETYEQYF
13	TRBV4-3	TRBJ2-7	CASSYRGGYEQYF
14	TRBV6-4	TRBJ2-7	CASSESVSSYEQYF
15	TRBV25-1	TRBJ1-1	CASSESYRGRTEAFF
16	TRBV28	TRBJ2-3	CASSFPHRGGTDTQYF
13	TRBV27	TRBJ1-1	CASSLRGLAEAFF